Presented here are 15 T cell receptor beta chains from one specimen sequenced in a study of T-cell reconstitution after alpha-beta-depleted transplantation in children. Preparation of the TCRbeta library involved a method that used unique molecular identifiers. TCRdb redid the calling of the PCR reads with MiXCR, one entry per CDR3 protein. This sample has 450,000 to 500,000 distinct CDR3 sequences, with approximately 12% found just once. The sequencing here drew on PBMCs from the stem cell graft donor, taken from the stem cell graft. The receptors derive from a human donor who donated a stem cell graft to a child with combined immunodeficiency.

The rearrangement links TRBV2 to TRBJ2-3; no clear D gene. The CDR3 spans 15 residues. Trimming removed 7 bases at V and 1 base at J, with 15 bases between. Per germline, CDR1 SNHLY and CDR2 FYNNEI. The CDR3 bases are TGTGCCAGCACCCCGGGTAGGGTCGGCACAGATACGCAGTATTTT. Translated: CASTPGRVGTDTQYF.

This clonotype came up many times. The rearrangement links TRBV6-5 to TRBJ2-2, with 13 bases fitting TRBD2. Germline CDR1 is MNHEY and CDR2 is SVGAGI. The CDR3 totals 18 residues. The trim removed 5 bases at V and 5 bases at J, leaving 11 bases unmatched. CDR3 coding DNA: TGTGCCAGCAGTCACCCCCCAGGACTAGCGGGAGATACCGGGGAGCTGTTTTTT. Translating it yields CASSHPPGLAGDTGELFF.

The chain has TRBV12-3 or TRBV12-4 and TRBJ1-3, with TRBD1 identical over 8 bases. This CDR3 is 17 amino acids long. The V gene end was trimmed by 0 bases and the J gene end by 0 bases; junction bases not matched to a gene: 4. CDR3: CASSLARDRYSGNTIYF. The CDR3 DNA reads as TGTGCCAGCAGTTTAGCCCGGGACAGGTACTCTGGAAACACCATATATTTT.

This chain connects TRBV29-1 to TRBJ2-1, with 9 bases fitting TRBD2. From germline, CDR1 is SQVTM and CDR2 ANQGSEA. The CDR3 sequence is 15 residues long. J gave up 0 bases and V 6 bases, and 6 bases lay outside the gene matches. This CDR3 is CSVPSGASSYNEQFF. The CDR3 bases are TGCAGCGTCCCTAGCGGGGCTAGCTCCTACAATGAGCAGTTCTTC.

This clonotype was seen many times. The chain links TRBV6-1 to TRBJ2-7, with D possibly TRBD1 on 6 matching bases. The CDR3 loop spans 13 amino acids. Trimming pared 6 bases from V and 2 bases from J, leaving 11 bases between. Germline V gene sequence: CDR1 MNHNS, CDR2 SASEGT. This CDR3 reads CASRPGHTYEQYF. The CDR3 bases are TGTGCCAGCAGACCGGGACACACCTACGAGCAGTACTTC.

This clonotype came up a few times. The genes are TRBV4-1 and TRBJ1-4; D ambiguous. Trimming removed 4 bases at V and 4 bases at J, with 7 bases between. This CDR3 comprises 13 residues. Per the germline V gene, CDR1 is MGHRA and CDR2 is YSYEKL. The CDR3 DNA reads TGCGCCAGCAGCCGGGCAGTTAATGAAAAACTGTTTTTT. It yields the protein CASSRAVNEKLFF.

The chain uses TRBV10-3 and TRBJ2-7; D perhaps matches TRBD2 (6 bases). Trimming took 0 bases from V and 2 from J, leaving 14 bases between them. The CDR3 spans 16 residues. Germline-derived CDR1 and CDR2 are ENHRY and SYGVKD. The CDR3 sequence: CAISESSGRGTYEQYF. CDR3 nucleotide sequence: TGTGCCATCAGTGAGTCGTCGGGGCGGGGTACCTACGAGCAGTACTTC.

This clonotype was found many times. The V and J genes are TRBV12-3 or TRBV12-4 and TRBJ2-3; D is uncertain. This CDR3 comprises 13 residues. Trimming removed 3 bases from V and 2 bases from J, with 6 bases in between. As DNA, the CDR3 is TGTGCCAGCAGTTTTGGCAACACAGATACGCAGTATTTT. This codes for CASSFGNTDTQYF.

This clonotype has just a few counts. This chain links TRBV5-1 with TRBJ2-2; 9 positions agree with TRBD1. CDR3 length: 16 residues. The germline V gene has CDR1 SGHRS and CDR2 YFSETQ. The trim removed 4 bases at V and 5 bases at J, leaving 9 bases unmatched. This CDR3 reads CASSGTGGVSTGELFF. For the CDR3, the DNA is TGCGCCAGCAGCGGTACAGGGGGCGTTTCAACCGGGGAGCTGTTTTTT.

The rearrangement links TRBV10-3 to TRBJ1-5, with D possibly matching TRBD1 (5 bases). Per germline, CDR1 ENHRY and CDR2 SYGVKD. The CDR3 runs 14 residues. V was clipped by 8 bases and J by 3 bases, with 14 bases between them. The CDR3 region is CAIGPSTVNQPQHF. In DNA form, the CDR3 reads TGTGCCATCGGCCCTTCGACAGTCAATCAGCCCCAGCATTTT.

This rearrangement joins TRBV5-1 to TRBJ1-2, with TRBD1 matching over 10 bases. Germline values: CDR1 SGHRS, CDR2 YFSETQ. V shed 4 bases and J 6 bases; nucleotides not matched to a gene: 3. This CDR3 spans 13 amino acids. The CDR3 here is CASSKGTGDGYTF. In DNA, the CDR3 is TGCGCCAGCAGCAAAGGGACAGGGGATGGCTACACCTTC.

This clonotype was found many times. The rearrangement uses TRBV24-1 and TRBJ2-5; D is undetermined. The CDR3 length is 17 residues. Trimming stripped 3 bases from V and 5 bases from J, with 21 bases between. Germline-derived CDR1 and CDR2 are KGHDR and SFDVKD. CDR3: CATSDRPPLGRPETQYF. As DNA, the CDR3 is TGTGCCACCAGTGATCGACCCCCCCTCGGGCGGCCCGAGACCCAGTACTTC.

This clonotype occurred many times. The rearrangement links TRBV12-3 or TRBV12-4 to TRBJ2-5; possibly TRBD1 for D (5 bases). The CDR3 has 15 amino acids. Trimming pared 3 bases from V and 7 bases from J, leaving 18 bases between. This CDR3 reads CASSFGRAGFGTQYF. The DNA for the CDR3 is TGTGCCAGCAGTTTCGGCAGGGCCGGGTTCGGGACCCAGTACTTC.

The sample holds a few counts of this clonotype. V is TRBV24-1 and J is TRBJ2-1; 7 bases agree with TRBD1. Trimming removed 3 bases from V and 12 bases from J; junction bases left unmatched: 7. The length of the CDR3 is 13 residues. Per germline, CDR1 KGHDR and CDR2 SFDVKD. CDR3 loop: CATSDLNRGGQFF. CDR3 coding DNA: TGTGCCACCAGTGATCTAAACAGGGGCGGGCAGTTCTTC.

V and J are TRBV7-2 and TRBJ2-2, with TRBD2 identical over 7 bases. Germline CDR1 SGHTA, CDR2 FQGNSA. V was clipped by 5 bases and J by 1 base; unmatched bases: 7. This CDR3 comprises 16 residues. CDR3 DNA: TGTGCCAGCAGCCCCCGGGACTACCAGAACACCGGGGAGCTGTTTTTT. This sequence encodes CASSPRDYQNTGELFF.